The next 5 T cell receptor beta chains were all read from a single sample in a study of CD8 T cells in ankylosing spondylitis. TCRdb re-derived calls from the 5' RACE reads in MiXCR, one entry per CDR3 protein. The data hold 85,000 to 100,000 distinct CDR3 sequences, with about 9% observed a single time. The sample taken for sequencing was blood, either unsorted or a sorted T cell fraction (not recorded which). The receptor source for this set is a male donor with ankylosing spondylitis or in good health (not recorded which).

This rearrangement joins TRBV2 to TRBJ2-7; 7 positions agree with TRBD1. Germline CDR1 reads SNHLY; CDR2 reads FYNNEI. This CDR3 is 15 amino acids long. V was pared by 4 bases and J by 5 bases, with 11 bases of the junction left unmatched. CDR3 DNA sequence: TGTGCCAGCAGTGGCTCCCGGGACAGAGTAGACGAGCAGTACTTC. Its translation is CASSGSRDRVDEQYF.

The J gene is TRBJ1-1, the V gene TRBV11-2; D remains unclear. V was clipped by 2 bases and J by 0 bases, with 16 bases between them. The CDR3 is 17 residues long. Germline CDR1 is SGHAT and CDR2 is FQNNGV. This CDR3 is CASSLNRGPDLNTEAFF. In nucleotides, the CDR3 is TGTGCCAGCAGCTTAAACAGAGGTCCGGACCTGAACACTGAAGCTTTCTTT.

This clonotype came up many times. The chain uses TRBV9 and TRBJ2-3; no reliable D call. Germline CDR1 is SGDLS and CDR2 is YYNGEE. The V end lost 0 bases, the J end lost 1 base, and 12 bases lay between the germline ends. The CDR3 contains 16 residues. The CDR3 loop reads CASSVGGTAGTDTQYF. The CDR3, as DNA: TGTGCCAGCAGCGTAGGTGGAACGGCTGGCACAGATACGCAGTATTTT.

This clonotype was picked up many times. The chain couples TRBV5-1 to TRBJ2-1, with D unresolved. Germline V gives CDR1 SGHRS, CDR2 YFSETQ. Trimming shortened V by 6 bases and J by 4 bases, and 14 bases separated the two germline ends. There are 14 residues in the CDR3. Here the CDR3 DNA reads TGCGCCAGCACCGTGGACGGAACATACAATGAGCAGTTCTTC. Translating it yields CASTVDGTYNEQFF.

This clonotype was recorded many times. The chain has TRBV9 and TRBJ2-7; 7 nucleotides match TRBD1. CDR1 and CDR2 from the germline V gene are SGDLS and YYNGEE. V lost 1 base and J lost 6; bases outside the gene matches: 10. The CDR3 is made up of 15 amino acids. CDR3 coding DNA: TGTGCCAGCAGCGTAACTCACCAGGGGGTCGGCGAGCAGTACTTC. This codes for CASSVTHQGVGEQYF. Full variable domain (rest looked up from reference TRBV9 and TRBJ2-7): DSGVTQTPKHLITATGQRVTLRCSPRSGDLSVYWYQQSLDQGLQFLIQYYNGEERAKGNILERFSAQQFPDLHSELNLSSLELGDSALYFCASSVTHQGVGEQYFGPGTRLTVT.